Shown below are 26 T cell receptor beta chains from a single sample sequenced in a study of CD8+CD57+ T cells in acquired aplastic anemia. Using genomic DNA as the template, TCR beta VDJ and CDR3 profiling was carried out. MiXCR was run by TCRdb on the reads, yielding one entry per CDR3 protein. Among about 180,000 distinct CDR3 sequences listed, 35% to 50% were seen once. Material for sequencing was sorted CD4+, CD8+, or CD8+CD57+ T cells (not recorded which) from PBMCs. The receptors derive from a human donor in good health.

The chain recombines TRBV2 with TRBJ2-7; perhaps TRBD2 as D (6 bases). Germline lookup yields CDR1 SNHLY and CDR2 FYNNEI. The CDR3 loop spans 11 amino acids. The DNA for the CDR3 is TGTGCTAGCGGAAACTCCTACGAGCAGTACTTC. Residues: CASGNSYEQYF.

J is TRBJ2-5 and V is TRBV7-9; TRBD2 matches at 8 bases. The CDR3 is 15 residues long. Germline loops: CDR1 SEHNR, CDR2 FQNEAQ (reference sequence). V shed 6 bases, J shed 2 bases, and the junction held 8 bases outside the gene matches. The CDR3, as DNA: TGTGCCAGCAGTTTAAACGGGAGGGCTCAAGAGACCCAGTACTTC. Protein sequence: CASSLNGRAQETQYF.

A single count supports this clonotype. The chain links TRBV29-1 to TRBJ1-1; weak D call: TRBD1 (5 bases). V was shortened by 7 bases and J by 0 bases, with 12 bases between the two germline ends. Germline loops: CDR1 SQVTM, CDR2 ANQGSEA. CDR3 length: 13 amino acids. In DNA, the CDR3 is TGCAGCGCCCCACGGGGCCTGAACACTGAAGCTTTCTTT. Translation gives CSAPRGLNTEAFF.

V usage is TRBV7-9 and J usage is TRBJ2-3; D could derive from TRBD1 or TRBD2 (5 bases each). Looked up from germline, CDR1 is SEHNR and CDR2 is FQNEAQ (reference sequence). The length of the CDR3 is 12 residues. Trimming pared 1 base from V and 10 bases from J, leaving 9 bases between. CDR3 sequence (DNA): TGTGCCAGCAGCTTAGACCAGGGAGCGCAGTATTTT. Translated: CASSLDQGAQYF.

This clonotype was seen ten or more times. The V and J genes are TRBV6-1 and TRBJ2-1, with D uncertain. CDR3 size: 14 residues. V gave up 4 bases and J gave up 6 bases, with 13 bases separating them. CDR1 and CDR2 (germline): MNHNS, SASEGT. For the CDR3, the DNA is TGTGCCAGCAGTGCGGCTAGTATGGGCAATGAGCAGTTCTTC. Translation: CASSAASMGNEQFF.

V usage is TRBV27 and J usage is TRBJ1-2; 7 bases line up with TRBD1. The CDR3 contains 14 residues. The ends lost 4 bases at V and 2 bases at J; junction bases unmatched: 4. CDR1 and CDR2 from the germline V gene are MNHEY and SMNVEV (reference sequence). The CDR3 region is CASSSRDSNYGYTF. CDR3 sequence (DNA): TGTGCCAGCAGTTCCCGGGACAGCAACTATGGCTACACCTTC.

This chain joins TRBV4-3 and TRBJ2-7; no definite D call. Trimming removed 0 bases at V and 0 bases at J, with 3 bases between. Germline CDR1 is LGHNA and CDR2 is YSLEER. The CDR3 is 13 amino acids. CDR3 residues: CASSQEISYEQYF. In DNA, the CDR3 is TGCGCCAGCAGCCAAGAGATCTCCTACGAGCAGTACTTC.

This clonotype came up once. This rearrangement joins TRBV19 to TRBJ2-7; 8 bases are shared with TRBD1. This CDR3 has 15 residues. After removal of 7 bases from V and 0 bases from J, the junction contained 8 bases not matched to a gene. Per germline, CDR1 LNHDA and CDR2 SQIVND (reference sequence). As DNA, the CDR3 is TGTGCCAGTACTTCAAGTGGGACAGGCTCCTACGAGCAGTACTTC. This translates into CASTSSGTGSYEQYF.

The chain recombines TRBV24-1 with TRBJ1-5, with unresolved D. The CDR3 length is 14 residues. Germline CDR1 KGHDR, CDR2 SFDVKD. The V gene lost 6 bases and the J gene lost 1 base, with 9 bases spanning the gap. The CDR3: CATSTVGSNQPQHF. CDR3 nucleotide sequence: TGTGCCACCAGTACCGTTGGAAGCAATCAGCCCCAGCATTTT.

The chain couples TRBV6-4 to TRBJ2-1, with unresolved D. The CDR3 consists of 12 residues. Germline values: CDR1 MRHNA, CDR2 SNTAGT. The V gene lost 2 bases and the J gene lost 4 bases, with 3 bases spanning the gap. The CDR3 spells CASSDRYNEQFF. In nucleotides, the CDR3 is TGTGCCAGCAGTGACCGATACAATGAGCAGTTCTTC.

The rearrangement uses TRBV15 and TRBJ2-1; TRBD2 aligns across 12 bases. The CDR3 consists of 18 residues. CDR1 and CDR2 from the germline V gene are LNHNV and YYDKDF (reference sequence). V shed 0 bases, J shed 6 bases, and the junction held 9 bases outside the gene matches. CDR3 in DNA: TGTGCCACCAGCAGAGATGCGTGGGCTAGCGGGAGGGCCAATGAGCAGTTCTTC. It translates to CATSRDAWASGRANEQFF. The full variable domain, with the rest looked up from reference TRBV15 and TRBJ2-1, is DAMVIQNPRYQVTQFGKPVTLSCSQTLNHNVMYWYQQKSSQAPKLLFHYYDKDFNNEADTPDNFQSRRPNTSFCFLDIRSPGLGDTAMYLCATSRDAWASGRANEQFFGPGTRLTVL.

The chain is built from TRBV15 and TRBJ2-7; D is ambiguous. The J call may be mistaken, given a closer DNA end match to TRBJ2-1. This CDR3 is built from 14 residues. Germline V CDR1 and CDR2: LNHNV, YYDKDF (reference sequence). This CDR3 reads CATSSAVSGDEQFF. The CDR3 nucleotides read TGTGCCACCAGCAGCGCTGTTAGTGGGGATGAGCAGTTCTTC.

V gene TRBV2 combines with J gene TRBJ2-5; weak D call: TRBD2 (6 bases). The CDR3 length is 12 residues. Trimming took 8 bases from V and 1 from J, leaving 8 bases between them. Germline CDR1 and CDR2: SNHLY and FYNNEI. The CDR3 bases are TGTGCCAGCCGGCGGGGCCAAGAGACCCAGTACTTC. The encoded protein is CASRRGQETQYF.

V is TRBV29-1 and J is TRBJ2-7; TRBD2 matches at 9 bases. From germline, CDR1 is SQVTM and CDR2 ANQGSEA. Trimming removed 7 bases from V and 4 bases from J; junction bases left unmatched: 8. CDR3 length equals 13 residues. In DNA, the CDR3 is TGCAGCGCCGGGCGGGAGGGATTGTACGAGCAGTACTTC. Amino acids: CSAGREGLYEQYF.

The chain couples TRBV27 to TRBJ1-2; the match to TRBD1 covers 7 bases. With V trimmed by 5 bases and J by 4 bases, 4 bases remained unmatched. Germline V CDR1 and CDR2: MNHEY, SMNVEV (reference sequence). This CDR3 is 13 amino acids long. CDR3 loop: CASSPRDSYGYTF. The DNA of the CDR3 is TGTGCCAGCAGTCCACGGGACAGCTATGGCTACACCTTC.

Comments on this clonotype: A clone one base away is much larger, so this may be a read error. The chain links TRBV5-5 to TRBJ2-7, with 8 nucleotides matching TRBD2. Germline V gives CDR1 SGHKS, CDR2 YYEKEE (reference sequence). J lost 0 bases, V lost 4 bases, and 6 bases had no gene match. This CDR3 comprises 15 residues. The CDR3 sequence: CASSREGVSSYEQYF. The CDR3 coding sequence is TGTGCCAGCAGCCGGGAGGGGGTGAGCTCCTACGAGCAGTACTTC.

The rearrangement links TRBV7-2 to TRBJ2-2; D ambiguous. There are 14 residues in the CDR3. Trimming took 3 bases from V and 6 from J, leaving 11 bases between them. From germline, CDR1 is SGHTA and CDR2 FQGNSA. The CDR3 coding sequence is TGTGCCAGCAGCTTGATGGCCTCGGCCGGGGAGCTGTTTTTT. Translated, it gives CASSLMASAGELFF.

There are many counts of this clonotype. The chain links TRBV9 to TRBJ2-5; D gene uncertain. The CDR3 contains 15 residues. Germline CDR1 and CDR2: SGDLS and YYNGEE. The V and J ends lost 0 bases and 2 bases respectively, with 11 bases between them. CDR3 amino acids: CASSVGRTQQETQYF. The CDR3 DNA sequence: TGTGCCAGCAGCGTAGGAAGGACCCAACAAGAGACCCAGTACTTC.

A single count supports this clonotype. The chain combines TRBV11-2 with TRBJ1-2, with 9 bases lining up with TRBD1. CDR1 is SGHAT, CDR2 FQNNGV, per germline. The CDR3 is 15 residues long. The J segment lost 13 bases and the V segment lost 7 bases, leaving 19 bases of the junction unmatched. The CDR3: CASNNAGQGLVGSTF. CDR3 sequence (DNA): TGTGCCAGCAACAATGCGGGACAGGGTTTGGTAGGAAGCACCTTC.

CDR3 sequence (DNA): TGTGCCAGCAGCGGCTGGACAGGACAAGAGACCCAGTACTTC. It is translated as CASSGWTGQETQYF. This sequence joins TRBV2 and TRBJ2-5, with 7 bases that match TRBD1. The germline V gene encodes CDR1 SNHLY and CDR2 FYNNEI. The CDR3 has 14 residues. Trimming at V came to 6 bases and at J to 2 bases, leaving 6 bases not matched to a gene.

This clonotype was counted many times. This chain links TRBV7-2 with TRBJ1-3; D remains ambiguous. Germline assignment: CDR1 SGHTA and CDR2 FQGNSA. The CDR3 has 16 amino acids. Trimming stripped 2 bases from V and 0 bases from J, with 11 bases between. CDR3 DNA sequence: TGTGCCAGCAGCTTATCGGTCCGCTTCTCTGGAAACACCATATATTTT. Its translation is CASSLSVRFSGNTIYF.

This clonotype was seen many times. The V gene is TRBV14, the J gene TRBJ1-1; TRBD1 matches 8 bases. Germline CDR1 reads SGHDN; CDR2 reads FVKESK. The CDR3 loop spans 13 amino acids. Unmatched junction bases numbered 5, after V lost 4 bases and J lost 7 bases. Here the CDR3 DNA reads TGTGCCAGCAGCCCCCGGGACAGGCATGAAGCTTTCTTT. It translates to CASSPRDRHEAFF.

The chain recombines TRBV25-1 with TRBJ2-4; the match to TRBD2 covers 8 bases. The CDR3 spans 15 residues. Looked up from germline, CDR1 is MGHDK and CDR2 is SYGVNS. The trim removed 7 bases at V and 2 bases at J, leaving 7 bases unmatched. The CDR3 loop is CASTGGGKTKNIQYF. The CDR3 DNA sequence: TGTGCCAGCACCGGGGGGGGTAAAACCAAAAACATTCAGTACTTC.

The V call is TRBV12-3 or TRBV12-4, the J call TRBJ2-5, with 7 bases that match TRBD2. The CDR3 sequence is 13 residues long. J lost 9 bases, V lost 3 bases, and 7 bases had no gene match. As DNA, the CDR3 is TGTGCCAGCAGTTTCCGGGGGGTGATGGCCCAGTACTTC. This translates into CASSFRGVMAQYF.

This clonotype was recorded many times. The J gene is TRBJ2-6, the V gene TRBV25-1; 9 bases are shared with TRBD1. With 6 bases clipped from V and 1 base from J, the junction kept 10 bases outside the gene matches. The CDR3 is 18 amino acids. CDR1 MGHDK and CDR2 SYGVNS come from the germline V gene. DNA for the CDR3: TGTGCCAGCAGGGGTTCGGGACAGGGACCTTCTGGGGCCAACGTCCTGACTTTC. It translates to CASRGSGQGPSGANVLTF.

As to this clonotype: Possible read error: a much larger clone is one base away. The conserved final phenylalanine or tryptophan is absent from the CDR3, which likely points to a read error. The DNA of the CDR3 is TGTGCCAGCAGCTTAAGAAAACCCTCAATCTTGGGGACAGATACGCAGTATCTT. This sequence encodes CASSLRKPSILGTDTQYL. The V and J genes are TRBV7-3 and TRBJ2-3; no definite D call. Germline loops: CDR1 SGHTA, CDR2 FQGTGA. The CDR3 extends over 18 amino acids. Deletions cut 1 base from V and 3 bases from J, with 20 bases between.